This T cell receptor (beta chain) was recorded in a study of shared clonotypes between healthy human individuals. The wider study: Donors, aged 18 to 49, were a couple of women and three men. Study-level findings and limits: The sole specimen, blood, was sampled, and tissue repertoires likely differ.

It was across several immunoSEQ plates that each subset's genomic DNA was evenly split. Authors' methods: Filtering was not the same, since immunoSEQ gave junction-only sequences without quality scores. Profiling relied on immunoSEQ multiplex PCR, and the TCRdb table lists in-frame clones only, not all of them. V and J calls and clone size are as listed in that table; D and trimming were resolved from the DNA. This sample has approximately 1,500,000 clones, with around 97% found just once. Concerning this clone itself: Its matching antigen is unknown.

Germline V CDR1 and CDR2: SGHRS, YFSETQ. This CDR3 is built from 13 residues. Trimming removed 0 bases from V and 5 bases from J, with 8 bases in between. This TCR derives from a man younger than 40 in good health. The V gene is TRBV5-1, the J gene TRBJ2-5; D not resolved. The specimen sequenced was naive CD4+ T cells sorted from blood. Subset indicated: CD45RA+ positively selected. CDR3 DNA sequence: TGCGCCAGCAGCTTGGTTTATCGGGAGACCCAGTACTTC. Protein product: CASSLVYRETQYF.